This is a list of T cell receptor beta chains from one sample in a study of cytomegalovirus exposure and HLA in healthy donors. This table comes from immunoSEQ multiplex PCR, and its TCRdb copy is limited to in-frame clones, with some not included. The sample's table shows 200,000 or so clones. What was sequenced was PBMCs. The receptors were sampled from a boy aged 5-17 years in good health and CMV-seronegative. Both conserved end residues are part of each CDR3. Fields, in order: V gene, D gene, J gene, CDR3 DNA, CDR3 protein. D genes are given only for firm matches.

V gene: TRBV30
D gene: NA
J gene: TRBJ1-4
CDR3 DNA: TGTGCCTGGAGTGTGGGGGATACAGGGACTGAAAAACTGTTTTTT
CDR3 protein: CAWSVGDTGTEKLFF

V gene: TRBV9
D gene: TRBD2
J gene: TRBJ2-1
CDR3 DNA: TGTGCCAGCAGCGTAGCGGCTAGCGGGGGGGGTGAGCAGTTCTTC
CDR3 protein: CASSVAASGGGEQFF

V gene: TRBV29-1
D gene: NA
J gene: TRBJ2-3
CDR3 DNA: TGCAGCGTTGTATTGGTTGGCAGGGGTACAGATACGCAGTATTTT
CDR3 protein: CSVVLVGRGTDTQYF

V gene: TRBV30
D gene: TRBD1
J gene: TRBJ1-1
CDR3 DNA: TGTGCCTGGGGTCAGGGGGCCACTGAAGCTTTCTTT
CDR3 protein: CAWGQGATEAFF

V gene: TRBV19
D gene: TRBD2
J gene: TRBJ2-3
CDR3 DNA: TGTGCCAGTAGTATTAGCGGGGGGGGCACAGATACGCAGTATTTT
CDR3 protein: CASSISGGGTDTQYF

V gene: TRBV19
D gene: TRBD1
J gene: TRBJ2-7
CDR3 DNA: TGTGCCAGTAGCCCCTCGACAGGGTCTCCCTACGAGCAGTACTTC
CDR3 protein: CASSPSTGSPYEQYF

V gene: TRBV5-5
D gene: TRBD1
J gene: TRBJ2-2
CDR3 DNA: TGTGCCAGCAGCTGGCGGGGACAGGAGAACACCGGGGAGCTGTTTTTT
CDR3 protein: CASSWRGQENTGELFF

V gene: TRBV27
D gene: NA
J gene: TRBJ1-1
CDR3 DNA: TGTGCCAGCACCTATACCGGGGGGAACACTGAAGCTTTCTTT
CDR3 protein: CASTYTGGNTEAFF

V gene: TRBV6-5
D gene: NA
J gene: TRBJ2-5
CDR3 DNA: TGTGCCAGCAGTTCTCGGACCCCTGCGGGCCAGTACTTC
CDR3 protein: CASSSRTPAGQYF

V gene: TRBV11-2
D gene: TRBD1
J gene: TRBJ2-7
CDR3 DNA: TGTGCCAGCAGTCACAGGGGCATCGAGCAGTACTTC
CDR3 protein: CASSHRGIEQYF

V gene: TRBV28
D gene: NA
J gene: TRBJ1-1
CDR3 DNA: TGTGCCAGTCACAGGGCCGTGAACACTGAAGCTTTCTTT
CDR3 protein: CASHRAVNTEAFF

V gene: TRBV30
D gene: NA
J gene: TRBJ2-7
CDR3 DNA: TGTGCCTGGAGCTCGGGGGTCTCCTACGAGCAGTACTTC
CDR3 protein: CAWSSGVSYEQYF

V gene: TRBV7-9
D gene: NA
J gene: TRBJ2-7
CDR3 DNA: TGTGCCAGCAGCTTAAGCGCCTACGAGCAGTACTTC
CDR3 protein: CASSLSAYEQYF

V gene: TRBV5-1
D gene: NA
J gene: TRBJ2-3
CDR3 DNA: TGCGCCAGCAGCCAAAAACGTCCGGCCACCCAGGGCACAGATACGCAGTATTTT
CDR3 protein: CASSQKRPATQGTDTQYF

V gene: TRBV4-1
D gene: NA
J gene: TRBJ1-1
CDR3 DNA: TGCGCCAGCAGAGCCGGGACACGGAACACTGAAGCTTTCTTT
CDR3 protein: CASRAGTRNTEAFF

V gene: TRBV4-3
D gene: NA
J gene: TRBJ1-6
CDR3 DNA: TGCGCCAGCAGCCAACCACCCTTCGGGACTCCTCCCAGCTCCTATAATTCACCCCTCCACTTT
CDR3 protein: CASSQPPFGTPPSSYNSPLHF

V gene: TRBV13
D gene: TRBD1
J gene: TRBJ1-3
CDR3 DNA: TGTGCCAGCAGGCCCCGGTGGGCAGGGGGCGTAAACACCATATATTTT
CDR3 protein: CASRPRWAGGVNTIYF

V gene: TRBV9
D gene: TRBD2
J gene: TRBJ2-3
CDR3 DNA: TGTGCCAGCAGCTCCCACGGGGGGTCCACAGATACGCAGTATTTT
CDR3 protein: CASSSHGGSTDTQYF

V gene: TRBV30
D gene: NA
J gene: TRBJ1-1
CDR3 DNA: TGTGCCTGGAGTGTGCAGGTAGGGGATACTGAAGCTTTCTTT
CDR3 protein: CAWSVQVGDTEAFF

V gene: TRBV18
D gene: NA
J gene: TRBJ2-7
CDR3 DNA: TGTGCCAGCTCAGGGACCGGGGGACCGTACGAGCAGTACTTC
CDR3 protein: CASSGTGGPYEQYF

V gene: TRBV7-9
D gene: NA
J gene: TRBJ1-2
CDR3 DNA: TGTGCCAGCAGCGTCAGGGAATTTAACTATGGCTACACCTTC
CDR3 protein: CASSVREFNYGYTF

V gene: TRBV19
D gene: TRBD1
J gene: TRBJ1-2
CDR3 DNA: TGTGCCAGTAATAACGTAAGGGGGCGTCGGGATGGCTACACCTTC
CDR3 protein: CASNNVRGRRDGYTF

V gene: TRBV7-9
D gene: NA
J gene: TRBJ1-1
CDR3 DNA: TGTGCCAGCAGCTCCCCGGGGGGGTTTGAAGCTTTCTTT
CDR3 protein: CASSSPGGFEAFF

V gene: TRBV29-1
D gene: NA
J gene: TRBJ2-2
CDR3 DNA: TGCAGCGTTCTTAAGGGGAAGACCGGGGAGCTGTTTTTT
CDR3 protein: CSVLKGKTGELFF

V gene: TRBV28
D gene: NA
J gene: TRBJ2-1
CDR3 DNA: TGTGCCAGCGGGGAGGCAACCTACAATGAGCAGTTCTTC
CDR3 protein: CASGEATYNEQFF

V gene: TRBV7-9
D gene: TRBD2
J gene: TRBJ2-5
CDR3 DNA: TGTGCCAGCAGCGGACTAGTCCGCGAGACCCAGTACTTC
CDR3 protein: CASSGLVRETQYF

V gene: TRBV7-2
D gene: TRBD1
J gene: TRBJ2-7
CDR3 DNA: TGTGCCAGCAGCCAGGACAGGTTTTACGAGCAGTACTTC
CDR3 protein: CASSQDRFYEQYF

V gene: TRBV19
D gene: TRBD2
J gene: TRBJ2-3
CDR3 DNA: TGTGCCAGTAACGGGGGACTAACGGTAGATACGCAGTATTTT
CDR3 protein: CASNGGLTVDTQYF

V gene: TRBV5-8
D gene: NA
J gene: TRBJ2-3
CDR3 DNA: TGTGCCAGCAGCCTAACAGGAGGGGATACGCAGTATTTT
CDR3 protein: CASSLTGGDTQYF

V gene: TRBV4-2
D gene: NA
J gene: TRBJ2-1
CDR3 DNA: TGTGCCAGCAGCCAACAACTAAGGTCCGCCGCCTACAATGAGCAGTTCTTC
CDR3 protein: CASSQQLRSAAYNEQFF

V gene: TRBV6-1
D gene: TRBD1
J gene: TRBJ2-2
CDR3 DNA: TGTGCCAGCAGCCTCAAGACAGGGAAGACCGGGGAGCTGTTTTTT
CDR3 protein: CASSLKTGKTGELFF